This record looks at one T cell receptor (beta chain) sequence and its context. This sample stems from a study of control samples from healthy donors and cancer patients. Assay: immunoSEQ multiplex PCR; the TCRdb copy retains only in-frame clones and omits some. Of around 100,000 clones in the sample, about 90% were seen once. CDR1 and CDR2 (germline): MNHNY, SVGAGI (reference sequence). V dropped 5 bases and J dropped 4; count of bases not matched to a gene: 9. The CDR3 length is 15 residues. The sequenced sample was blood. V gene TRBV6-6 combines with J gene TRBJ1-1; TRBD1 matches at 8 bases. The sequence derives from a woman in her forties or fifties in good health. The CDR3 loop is CASSRSQGAGTEAFF. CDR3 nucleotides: TGTGCCAGCAGTCGATCCCAGGGGGCTGGCACTGAAGCTTTCTTT.